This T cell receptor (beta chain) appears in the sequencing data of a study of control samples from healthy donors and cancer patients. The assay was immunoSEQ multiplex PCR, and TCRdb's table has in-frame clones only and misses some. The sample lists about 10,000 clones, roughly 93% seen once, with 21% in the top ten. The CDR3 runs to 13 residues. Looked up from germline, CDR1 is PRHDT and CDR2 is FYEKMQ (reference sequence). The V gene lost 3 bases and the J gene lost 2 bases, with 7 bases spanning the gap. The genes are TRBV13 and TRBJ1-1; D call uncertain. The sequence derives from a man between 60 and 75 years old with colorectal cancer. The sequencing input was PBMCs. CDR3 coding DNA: TGTGCCAGCAGCTTGGGCCCTAACACTGAAGCTTTCTTT. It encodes CASSLGPNTEAFF.